This is a list of T cell receptor beta chains from one sample in a study of lymphopenia after photon versus proton radiotherapy. Sequenced by immunoSEQ multiplex PCR; TCRdb stores in-frame clones only, minus some. In the table there are some 170,000 clones, 75% to 90% of which are singletons. This specimen consisted of peripheral blood, obtained from a patient treated with photon-based radiotherapy. The receptors originated from a man in his forties or fifties with gastric cancer. The CDR3 runs from the conserved cysteine through the conserved F or W. A D gene is named only where the DNA matches it firmly. A row's size may be missing; if present it is once, few, many or a size class.

NA,NA,TRBV2,TRBJ2-7,CASSEALERYEQYF,TGTGCCAGCAGTGAAGCGCTTGAGCGTTACGAGCAGTACTTC
NA,TRBD1,TRBV7-2,TRBJ2-7,CASSVDRAYEQYF,TGTGCCAGCAGCGTGGACAGGGCCTACGAGCAGTACTTC
NA,NA,TRBV10-3,TRBJ2-3,CAIRDSAGTDTQYF,TGTGCCATCAGGGATAGCGCGGGCACAGATACGCAGTATTTT
NA,NA,TRBV5-1,TRBJ1-4,CASSPVATNEKLFF,TGCGCCAGCAGCCCCGTTGCAACTAATGAAAAACTGTTTTTT
NA,TRBD2,TRBV7-2,TRBJ2-5,CASSLLAGETQYF,TGTGCCAGCAGCTTACTAGCGGGAGAGACCCAGTACTTC
NA,TRBD2,TRBV4-1,TRBJ2-7,CASSQVVAGTLREQYF,TGCGCCAGCAGCCAAGTAGTAGCGGGAACCTTAAGGGAGCAGTACTTC
few,NA,TRBV18,TRBJ2-7,CASSPLVNYEQYF,TGTGCCAGCTCACCACTTGTGAACTACGAGCAGTACTTC
NA,NA,TRBV4-2,TRBJ2-3,CASSLNRADTQYF,TGTGCCAGCAGCCTAAACAGGGCAGATACGCAGTATTTT
NA,NA,TRBV30,TRBJ2-2,CAWRNPSITGELFF,TGTGCCTGGAGAAACCCTAGCATAACCGGGGAGCTGTTTTTT
NA,TRBD2,TRBV7-2,TRBJ2-7,CASSFTSGPYEQYF,TGTGCCAGCAGCTTTACTAGCGGACCCTACGAGCAGTACTTC
NA,NA,TRBV6-6,TRBJ2-7,CASSSSRQTYEQYF,TGTGCCAGCAGTTCCTCCCGACAAACCTACGAGCAGTACTTC
NA,NA,TRBV29-1,TRBJ2-7,CSATLSTGDPHEQYF,TGCAGCGCTACCCTTTCGACGGGAGATCCCCACGAGCAGTACTTC
NA,NA,TRBV11-2,TRBJ1-1,CASSLIIATEAFF,TGTGCCAGCAGCTTAATCATAGCGACTGAAGCTTTCTTT
NA,NA,TRBV7-8,TRBJ2-1,CASSLGGERGDEQFF,TGTGCCAGCAGCTTAGGGGGAGAAAGAGGGGATGAGCAGTTCTTC
few,NA,TRBV10-2,TRBJ1-1,CASILGVGTEAFF,TGCGCCAGCATTCTGGGTGTGGGCACTGAAGCTTTCTTT
NA,NA,TRBV28,TRBJ2-7,CASTSPFVRFEQYF,TGTGCCAGCACCTCGCCGTTCGTACGGTTCGAGCAGTACTTC
NA,TRBD2,TRBV4-3,TRBJ2-3,CASSQDLQGGRAMNF,TGCGCCAGCAGCCAAGACCTCCAGGGCGGGAGGGCCATGAATTTT
NA,NA,TRBV5-1,TRBJ2-1,CASSSRIPLPGQPYNEQFF,TGCGCCAGCAGCTCCAGAATACCCCTTCCGGGACAACCCTACAATGAGCAGTTCTTC
NA,NA,TRBV9,TRBJ2-3,CASSPRRKNTDTQYF,TGTGCCAGCAGCCCCCGTCGGAAGAACACAGATACGCAGTATTTT
NA,NA,TRBV7-2,TRBJ2-6,CASSFYGFGANVLTF,TGTGCCAGCAGCTTTTATGGCTTTGGGGCCAACGTCCTGACTTTC
NA,NA,TRBV7-9,TRBJ1-5,CASSPDSAQPQHF,TGTGCCAGCAGCCCGGACAGTGCCCAGCCCCAGCATTTT
once,TRBD2,TRBV18,TRBJ2-3,CASSPPGGRADTQYF,TGTGCCAGCTCACCACCGGGCGGGAGGGCGGATACGCAGTATTTT
NA,NA,TRBV19,TRBJ2-7,CASSTQTLGEQYF,TGTGCCAGTAGTACCCAGACCCTGGGCGAGCAGTACTTC
NA,TRBD1,TRBV6-1,TRBJ1-2,CASSNYRGGYGYTF,TGTGCCAGCAGTAATTACAGGGGCGGCTATGGCTACACCTTC
NA,TRBD2,TRBV7-3,TRBJ2-2,CASSTGGNTGELFF,TGTGCCAGCAGCACGGGAGGAAACACCGGGGAGCTGTTTTTT
NA,TRBD2,TRBV27,TRBJ2-7,CASSLRAGASTDEQYF,TGTGCCAGCAGTTTACGGGCGGGAGCTTCGACGGACGAGCAGTACTTC
NA,TRBD1,TRBV23-1,TRBJ1-2,CASTSQGAYGYTF,TGCGCCAGCACCAGCCAGGGGGCTTATGGCTACACCTTC